The 18 T cell receptor beta chains reported below all come from one sample, sequenced in a study of blood T cell repertoires in COVID-19. This table comes from immunoSEQ multiplex PCR, and its TCRdb copy is limited to in-frame clones, with some not included. The data contain approximately 240,000 clones, 80% to 85% of them singletons. The source material was peripheral blood. The receptors originated from a woman in her 30s who had recovered from COVID-19.

The rearrangement uses TRBV15 and TRBJ2-7; TRBD1 aligns across 8 bases. The CDR3 spans 14 residues. Unmatched junction bases numbered 7, after V lost 5 bases and J lost 4 bases. CDR1 and CDR2 from the germline V gene are LNHNV and YYDKDF (reference sequence). CDR3 protein: CATSARDRSYEQYF. CDR3 in DNA: TGTGCCACCAGCGCCCGGGACAGGAGTTACGAGCAGTACTTC. Full variable domain (missing parts from reference TRBV15 and TRBJ2-7): DAMVIQNPRYQVTQFGKPVTLSCSQTLNHNVMYWYQQKSSQAPKLLFHYYDKDFNNEADTPDNFQSRRPNTSFCFLDIRSPGLGDTAMYLCATSARDRSYEQYFGPGTRLTVT.

The chain carries TRBV7-8 and TRBJ2-7; perhaps TRBD1 as D (6 bases). Deletions cut 3 bases from V and 7 bases from J, with 7 bases between. The CDR3 is 11 residues long. Germline-derived CDR1 and CDR2 are SGHVS and FQNEAQ. The CDR3 sequence: CASSFRGEQYF. The CDR3 coding sequence is TGTGCCAGCAGCTTTAGGGGGGAGCAGTACTTC.

In this sample, this clone turned up once. This sequence joins TRBV25-1 and TRBJ2-7; TRBD1 matches 7 bases. Germline V gene sequence: CDR1 MGHDK, CDR2 SYGVNS. The J segment lost 4 bases and the V segment lost 3 bases, leaving 6 bases of the junction unmatched. CDR3 length equals 14 residues. The CDR3: CASSDPDRRYEQYF. The CDR3 coding sequence is TGTGCCAGCAGTGATCCGGACAGGCGTTACGAGCAGTACTTC.

The J gene is TRBJ2-7, the V gene TRBV6-6, with D possibly being TRBD2 (6 bases). The CDR3 consists of 11 residues. With 4 bases removed from V and 6 bases from J, the gap between germline ends came to 7 bases. The V gene's germline CDR1 is MNHNY and CDR2 SVGAGI (reference sequence). The CDR3 sequence: CASSSGSEQYF. CDR3 DNA: TGTGCCAGCAGTTCCGGGAGCGAGCAGTACTTC.

The CDR3 sequence: CASSLSGAGLAGVPETQYF. In DNA form, the CDR3 reads TGTGCCAGCAGTTTATCGGGGGCAGGACTAGCGGGAGTCCCCGAGACCCAGTACTTC. The chain uses TRBV27 and TRBJ2-5; 13 positions match TRBD2. From germline, CDR1 is MNHEY and CDR2 SMNVEV (reference sequence). V was clipped by 0 bases and J by 5 bases; unmatched bases: 12. The CDR3 sequence is 19 residues long.

The chain links TRBV3-1 (or the pseudogene TRBV3-2) to TRBJ2-1; 9 bases are a match to TRBD2. Germline V gene sequence: CDR1 LGHDT, CDR2 YNNKEL (reference sequence). The CDR3 is 17 amino acids. V gave up 7 bases and J gave up 6 bases; unmatched junction bases: 16. The CDR3 region has the DNA TGTGCCAGCAAGGGTATTCGGATGGCTAGCGGGATCAATGAGCAGTTCTTC. Its protein is CASKGIRMASGINEQFF.

There are a few counts of this clone. V gene TRBV11-2 combines with J gene TRBJ2-1; a weak D match, TRBD2 (6 bases). CDR1 is SGHAT, CDR2 FQNNGV, per germline. This CDR3 comprises 14 residues. V lost 5 bases and J 9 bases, leaving 17 bases between the germline ends. The CDR3 region has the DNA TGTGCCAGCAGCCCCCGGGGCGGGATGGGTGAGCAGTTCTTC. Translated, it gives CASSPRGGMGEQFF.

The V call is TRBV6-5, the J call TRBJ1-6, with 7 positions matching TRBD1. Per germline, CDR1 MNHEY and CDR2 SVGAGI. The J segment lost 12 bases and the V segment lost 7 bases, leaving 6 bases of the junction unmatched. There are 12 residues in the CDR3. CDR3 nucleotide sequence: TGTGCCAGCACAAAGGGGGCCTTACCCCTCCACTTT. Translating gives CASTKGALPLHF.

The V and J genes are TRBV6-5 and TRBJ2-2, with 7 positions matching TRBD1. The junction had 3 bases not matched to a gene; V was cut back by 7 bases and J by 4 bases. Germline V CDR1 and CDR2: MNHEY, SVGAGI. The CDR3 has 13 residues. DNA of the CDR3: TGTGCCAGCATAGGGGGCCCCACCGGGGAGCTGTTTTTT. It codes for CASIGGPTGELFF.

The J gene is TRBJ2-7, the V gene TRBV5-6, with D possibly matching TRBD2 (6 bases). The CDR3 totals 13 residues. Trimming left V 4 bases short and J 3 bases short, with 11 bases between. In germline, CDR1 is SGHDT, CDR2 YYEEEE. The CDR3 spells CASSPAGLYEQYF. The CDR3 DNA is TGTGCCAGCAGCCCCGCGGGACTCTACGAGCAGTACTTC.

This chain uses TRBV2 with TRBJ1-6, with D maybe TRBD1 (6 bases). Germline CDR1 and CDR2: SNHLY and FYNNEI. The CDR3 consists of 14 residues. Trimming stripped 8 bases from V and 9 bases from J, with 17 bases between. This CDR3 reads CASGGGGIGSPLHF. The CDR3 coding sequence is TGTGCCAGCGGAGGGGGGGGGATCGGTTCACCCCTCCACTTT.

Regarding this clone: Mismatch with germline at one junction end may stem from a read error. The chain links TRBV6-1 to TRBJ2-7, with 9 bases lining up with TRBD1. CDR1 is MNHNS, CDR2 SASEGT, per germline. The CDR3 contains 11 residues. Written as DNA, the CDR3 is TGTGCCAGCAGTGAATACCGGGACAGGGACTTC. The encoded protein is CASSEYRDRDF.

This chain links TRBV6-6 with TRBJ2-3; possibly TRBD2 for D (5 bases). The CDR3 has 15 residues. Germline V lookup: CDR1 MNHNY, CDR2 SVGAGI (reference sequence). V dropped 4 bases and J dropped 3 bases, with 14 bases sitting between them. Here the CDR3 reads CASSSSLGKTDTQYF. The DNA for the CDR3 is TGTGCCAGCAGTTCGAGTCTCGGGAAGACAGATACGCAGTATTTT.

The V call is TRBV30, the J call TRBJ2-1; a possible D gene is TRBD1 (6 bases). Germline loops: CDR1 GTSNPN, CDR2 SVGIG (reference sequence). CDR3 length: 15 residues. V gave up 0 bases and J gave up 8 bases, with 17 bases separating them. CDR3 residues: CAWSVGGSMDDEQFF. As DNA, the CDR3 is TGTGCCTGGAGTGTAGGGGGATCGATGGACGATGAGCAGTTCTTC.

This clone was detected only once. This rearrangement joins TRBV12-3 or TRBV12-4 to TRBJ2-7, with 7 bases that match TRBD1. The CDR3 sequence is 12 residues long. V lost 4 bases and J lost 5; bases outside the gene matches: 2. The chain's CDR3 is CASSSTGNEQYF. CDR3 nucleotides: TGTGCCAGCAGTTCGACAGGGAACGAGCAGTACTTC.

This chain uses TRBV6-5 with TRBJ1-1; TRBD1 might be the D (5 bases). The CDR3 extends over 13 amino acids. Trimming left V 6 bases short and J 5 bases short, with 13 bases between. Germline values: CDR1 MNHEY, CDR2 SVGAGI. The CDR3 is CASRSQGGTEAFF. The CDR3 bases are TGTGCCAGCAGATCCCAGGGAGGAACTGAAGCTTTCTTT.

This clone was seen only once. V and J are TRBV27 and TRBJ2-1; D not certain. V gave up 3 bases and J gave up 7 bases, with 10 bases separating them. Germline V gene lookup returns CDR1 MNHEY and CDR2 SMNVEV (reference sequence). This CDR3 spans 13 amino acids. The CDR3 here is CASSFPRANEQFF. The CDR3 region has the DNA TGTGCCAGCAGTTTCCCCCGAGCAAATGAGCAGTTCTTC.

In nucleotides, the CDR3 is TGTGCCAGCAGTTTCACCCGAGGCGAGCAGTACTTC. Its protein is CASSFTRGEQYF. J is TRBJ2-7 and V is TRBV27; no clear D. The germline V gene encodes CDR1 MNHEY and CDR2 SMNVEV (reference sequence). The V end lost 3 bases, the J end lost 6 bases, and 9 bases lay between the germline ends. The CDR3 runs 12 residues.